This is a list of T cell receptor beta chains from one sample in a study of OX40 agonist ivuxolimab in advanced cancers. Assay: immunoSEQ multiplex PCR; the TCRdb copy retains only in-frame clones and omits some. The sample records 70,000 to 95,000 clones, roughly 94% being singletons. The material sequenced was CD4+ or CD8+ T cells sorted from blood, taken in a trial of the OX40 agonist ivuxolimab. The source is an adult with an advanced solid tumor such as melanoma, head and neck, liver or kidney cancer. The CDR3 runs from the conserved cysteine through the conserved F or W. A D gene is named only where the DNA matches it firmly. Rows may omit the clone size; those that give it use once, few, many or a size class.

size	V	D	J	DNA	CDR3
.	TRBV28	.	TRBJ1-2	TGTGCCAGCAGTCTCAACCGAAACTATGGCTACACCTTC	CASSLNRNYGYTF
.	TRBV11-2	.	TRBJ2-3	TGTGCCAGCAGCTTAGTGGGCGAGCGGGGCACAGATACGCAGTATTTT	CASSLVGERGTDTQYF
.	TRBV28	.	TRBJ1-2	TGTGCCAGCAGTTTAGGGGTCCGGCATGAGGGCTACACCTTC	CASSLGVRHEGYTF
.	TRBV28	TRBD2	TRBJ2-3	TGTGCCAGCGGACTAGAGATGGCAGATACGCAGTATTTT	CASGLEMADTQYF
.	TRBV5-6	.	TRBJ1-1	TGTGCCAGCAGCTTGGAGCAACCCCCGATGAGGAACACTGAAGCTTTCTTT	CASSLEQPPMRNTEAFF
once	TRBV10-3	.	TRBJ2-1	TGTGCCATCAGTGAGTCGGGGTCCGCGTTGGATGAGCAGTTCTTC	CAISESGSALDEQFF
.	TRBV19	.	TRBJ1-2	TGTGCCAGTAGTATAGCCTACACAAACTATGGCTACACCTTC	CASSIAYTNYGYTF
.	TRBV11-2	.	TRBJ2-5	TGTGCCAGCAGCTTCACGGTGGCGGAGACCCAGTACTTC	CASSFTVAETQYF
.	TRBV5-1	.	TRBJ2-7	TGCGCCAGCAGCTTGGGGCTAGCTCGCGAGCAGTACTTC	CASSLGLAREQYF
.	TRBV7-9	TRBD2	TRBJ2-5	TGTGCCAGCCCCGGACTAGCGGGGGGACCTAGTCAAGAGACCCAGTACTTC	CASPGLAGGPSQETQYF
once	TRBV6-1	.	TRBJ2-1	TGTGCCAGCAGAGTCGACAGGAGCTCCTACAATGAGCAGTTCTTC	CASRVDRSSYNEQFF
.	TRBV15	.	TRBJ1-1	TGTGCCACCAGTTCCGGAGGTGTGACTGAAGCTTTCTTT	CATSSGGVTEAFF
.	TRBV5-5	TRBD2	TRBJ2-2	TGTGCCAGCAGCTTGTCGGACGCTAGCGGGGGTAACACCGGGGAGCTGTTTTTT	CASSLSDASGGNTGELFF
.	TRBV7-8	TRBD2	TRBJ2-3	TGTGCCAGCAGCTTATTCCTAGCGGAGACCACAGATACGCAGTATTTT	CASSLFLAETTDTQYF
.	TRBV6-1	.	TRBJ1-5	TGTGCCAGCAGTGAATGGACGGCGGATCAGCCCCAGCATTTT	CASSEWTADQPQHF
.	TRBV18	.	TRBJ1-1	TGTGCCAGCTCACCGGGGCTGAACACTGAAGCTTTCTTT	CASSPGLNTEAFF
once	TRBV20-1	.	TRBJ1-1	TGCAGTGCTAGATTCGACACTGAAGCTTTCTTT	CSARFDTEAFF
.	TRBV28	.	TRBJ2-3	TGTGCCAGCAACCCGTACCAGGGGTCAGCCACAGATACGCAGTATTTT	CASNPYQGSATDTQYF
.	TRBV6-6	.	TRBJ2-7	TGTGCCAGCAGTACAGGGCCCTACGAGCAGTACTTC	CASSTGPYEQYF
.	TRBV5-1	.	TRBJ2-7	TGCGCCAGCAGCTGGGACTCCTACGAGCAGTACTTC	CASSWDSYEQYF
.	TRBV30	.	TRBJ2-6	TGTGCCTGGTCGTGGGGGGCCAACGTCCTGACTTTC	CAWSWGANVLTF
.	TRBV6-5	TRBD1	TRBJ1-4	TGTGCCAGCTCCTCCGGGACAGCGAATGAAAAACTGTTTTTT	CASSSGTANEKLFF
.	TRBV2	TRBD1	TRBJ1-1	TGTGCCAGCAGTGCGGGACAGATGAACACTGAAGCTTTCTTT	CASSAGQMNTEAFF
.	TRBV6-5	.	TRBJ2-7	TGTGCCAGCAGTTACTCGATGGCCTACGAGCAGTACTTC	CASSYSMAYEQYF
.	TRBV9	.	TRBJ2-7	TGTGCCAGCTCCCAGAACGACTACGAGCAGTACTTC	CASSQNDYEQYF
.	TRBV2	TRBD2	TRBJ2-3	TGTGCCAGCAGTGTTTCCGGGACTACCGGGGCCACAGATACGCAGTATTTT	CASSVSGTTGATDTQYF
.	TRBV7-3	TRBD2	TRBJ2-1	TGTGCCAGCAGCCGGGGGACTAGCGGGAGCCATGAGCAGTTCTTC	CASSRGTSGSHEQFF
.	TRBV7-3	.	TRBJ2-3	TGTGCCAGCAGCCCCTGGGGGTACAAAGATACGCAGTATTTT	CASSPWGYKDTQYF
.	TRBV27	TRBD1	TRBJ1-2	TGTGCCAGCAGTTTAACGACAGGGGGCAGCTATGGCTACACCTTC	CASSLTTGGSYGYTF